Listed below are T cell receptor beta chains from one sample, sequenced in a study of T cell responses to AZD1222 COVID-19 vaccine. The table came from immunoSEQ multiplex PCR; TCRdb's copy has only in-frame clones and leaves some out. This sample has 150,000 to 200,000 clones, with roughly 90% found just once. Material: peripheral blood, obtained on day 0 of AZD1222 vaccination. The receptors stem from an adult in good health. CDR3s include the opening cysteine and the closing phenylalanine or tryptophan. The D gene is left open where the match is weak. Size is omitted from some rows. Given values are once, few, many or a class for expanded clones.

d_call,j_call,clone_size,v_call,cdr3_aa,cdr3_nt
-,TRBJ1-1,-,TRBV6-1,CASSERQWNTEAFF,TGTGCCAGCAGTGAACGGCAGTGGAACACTGAAGCTTTCTTT
-,TRBJ2-7,-,TRBV3-1/TRBV3-2,CASSQVTEQYF,TGTGCCAGCAGCCAAGTTACCGAGCAGTACTTC
-,TRBJ2-5,once,TRBV5-1,CASSPGTGVEETQYF,TGCGCCAGCAGCCCCGGGACTGGGGTGGAAGAGACCCAGTACTTC
-,TRBJ1-1,-,TRBV19,CASSIEGMNTEAFF,TGTGCCAGTAGTATAGAGGGGATGAACACTGAAGCTTTCTTT
TRBD1,TRBJ1-1,once,TRBV19,CASSRLPGTAYTEAFF,TGTGCCAGTAGTCGCCTCCCCGGGACAGCTTATACTGAAGCTTTCTTT
-,TRBJ2-1,once,TRBV4-2,CASSQGTTYNEQFF,TGTGCCAGCAGCCAAGGGACTACTTACAATGAGCAGTTCTTC
-,TRBJ2-1,-,TRBV9,CASSVASHGGSYNEQFF,TGTGCCAGCAGCGTAGCCTCCCATGGCGGTAGTTACAATGAGCAGTTCTTC
TRBD1,TRBJ1-5,-,TRBV20-1,CSASPPGTGDYSNQPQHF,TGCAGTGCTAGTCCCCCCGGGACAGGGGACTATAGCAATCAGCCCCAGCATTTT
-,TRBJ2-1,-,TRBV12-5,CASGLLLGNEQFF,TGTGCTAGTGGTTTGTTGCTGGGTAATGAGCAGTTCTTC
-,TRBJ2-7,once,TRBV28,CASSLQAIGQYF,TGTGCCAGCAGCCTACAAGCGATCGGGCAGTACTTC
-,TRBJ2-7,-,TRBV18,CASSPLGQSEQYF,TGTGCCAGCTCACCACTCGGACAGTCGGAGCAGTACTTC
TRBD1,TRBJ2-5,-,TRBV5-5,CASSSGQGQIQETQYF,TGTGCCAGCAGCTCAGGACAGGGTCAAATCCAAGAGACCCAGTACTTC
-,TRBJ1-2,few,TRBV2,CASSRTNYGYTF,TGTGCCAGCAGCCGGACTAACTATGGCTACACCTTC
-,TRBJ1-2,-,TRBV4-1,CASSFQRAQITYGYTF,TGCGCCAGCAGCTTCCAAAGGGCGCAGATTACCTATGGCTACACCTTC
-,TRBJ1-2,-,TRBV5-6,CASSFWPPETYGYTF,TGTGCCAGCAGCTTTTGGCCTCCGGAGACCTATGGCTACACCTTC
-,TRBJ2-2,-,TRBV3-1/TRBV3-2,CASSQGVANTGELFF,TGTGCCAGCAGCCAAGGGGTAGCGAACACCGGGGAGCTGTTTTTT
-,TRBJ2-7,-,TRBV11-3,CASSLEAGNYEQYF,TGTGCCAGCAGCTTAGAGGCCGGAAACTACGAGCAGTACTTC
TRBD1,TRBJ2-3,-,TRBV5-1,CASGGTGSTDTQYF,TGCGCCAGCGGAGGGACAGGGTCCACAGATACGCAGTATTTT
TRBD1,TRBJ1-6,-,TRBV5-5,CASSLDSAVRGRPPLHF,TGTGCCAGCAGCTTGGACTCTGCGGTCAGGGGGCGTCCACCCCTCCACTTT
-,TRBJ2-1,-,TRBV2,CASSPNAASYNEQFF,TGTGCCAGCAGTCCTAATGCAGCTTCCTACAATGAGCAGTTCTTC
-,TRBJ2-5,-,TRBV21-1,CASSNDQEIIQETQYF,TGTGCCAGCAGCAATGACCAGGAAATTATCCAAGAGACCCAGTACTTC
-,TRBJ1-5,-,TRBV3-1/TRBV3-2,CASSQDSFGNQPQHF,TGTGCCAGCAGCCAAGATTCATTTGGCAATCAGCCCCAGCATTTT
-,TRBJ1-2,-,TRBV9,CASSVSTGHYGYTF,TGTGCCAGCAGCGTAAGTACAGGGCACTATGGCTACACCTTC
-,TRBJ2-7,-,TRBV19,CASSLLAQDEQYF,TGTGCCAGTAGTCTCCTAGCCCAGGACGAGCAGTACTTC
-,TRBJ2-1,-,TRBV30,CAWSVGGASSYNEQFF,TGTGCCTGGAGTGTAGGGGGGGCAAGCTCCTACAATGAGCAGTTCTTC
-,TRBJ1-5,-,TRBV27,CASSNRGGGNQPQHF,TGTGCCAGCAGCAACAGAGGGGGTGGCAATCAGCCCCAGCATTTT
-,TRBJ1-1,-,TRBV7-9,CASSLGLANTEAFF,TGTGCCAGCAGCTTAGGGCTGGCTAACACTGAAGCTTTCTTT
-,TRBJ1-5,once,TRBV6-1,CASSEALRGADQPQHF,TGTGCCAGCAGTGAAGCGCTTCGGGGGGCGGATCAGCCCCAGCATTTT
TRBD1,TRBJ1-2,-,TRBV11-1,CASSSGQGAKVGYTF,TGTGCCAGCAGCTCAGGACAGGGGGCGAAGGTTGGCTACACCTTC
-,TRBJ1-2,-,TRBV4-2,CASSPGQNYGYTF,TGTGCCAGCAGCCCAGGACAGAACTATGGCTACACCTTC
-,TRBJ1-1,-,TRBV5-1,CASSFLGGGGEAFF,TGCGCCAGCAGCTTCCTAGGGGGAGGGGGTGAAGCTTTCTTT
TRBD1,TRBJ2-2,-,TRBV7-2,CASRPPGTGGTGELFF,TGTGCCAGCAGACCCCCCGGGACAGGGGGCACCGGGGAGCTGTTTTTT
-,TRBJ1-6,-,TRBV6-5,CASGSSSYNSPLHF,TGTGCCAGCGGGTCTAGCTCCTATAATTCACCCCTCCACTTT